The following is a T cell receptor beta chain sequence with its context. There is no known antigen for this receptor. Per-base quality was not reported, and no clone a single base away is much larger than it. This sample is drawn from a study of T cell responses to AZD1222 COVID-19 vaccine (dated by TCRdb to 2020 to 2023). Regarding the study in general: TCR sequencing was performed for fewer than 250 trial participants, of whom about 210 were given two doses of AZD1222 and approximately 25 were given two doses of MenACWY control vaccine. Trial participants were enrolled into age subgroups of 18-55, 56-69 and 70-plus years, which contained 148, 28 and 57 TCR-sequenced participants, respectively.

The CDR3 regions of human TCRbeta chains were subjected to immunosequencing. On the authors' methods: Repertoire TCRs were checked for matches against a reference library of SARS-CoV-2-specific TCRs that had been generated using the MIRA antigen-specificity platform. Breadth was defined as the fraction of unique TCRs that were SARS-CoV-2-associated, and depth was defined as the fraction of total T cells that were SARS-CoV-2-associated. Using the MIRA data, every spike-specific TCR was mapped to the spike region that the TCR reacted to and assigned to either a CD4 or a CD8 class. Log10-transformed breadth and depth values were compared by one-way ANOVA with Sidak's multiple comparisons tests. Here the immuneACCESS table is served through TCRdb, limited to in-frame sequences with V and J called. Missing clones are a known gap in these copies; in checked studies unresolved V genes cover under half, and the rest lacks a known reason. V and J calls and clone size are given by that table; D and trimming were obtained from the DNA. The sample records about 120,000 clones, roughly 86% of which are singletons. The top ten constitute less than 3.5% of the sample.

Based on the germline V gene, the CDR1 and CDR2 sequences are SQVTM and ANQGSEA. V sheds 6 bases and J sheds 9 bases, leaving 24 bases between their ends. From its cysteine to its phenylalanine, the CDR3 spans 15 amino acids. CDR3 DNA only is kept here, 45 bases in frame from base 1. General conclusions and limits of the study: Because no day 14 peak-response samples were available, the repertoires could be characterized only after the peak T cell response. In the small 56-69-year group, the increase in depth fell short of significance, most likely because of low power. Vaccine-associated CD4 TCRs spanned the whole spike protein, with dominant responses in regions 160-218 and 743-854. Participants were mostly white British and included more females than males, and it was suggested by the authors that clonal diversity may have been underestimated. Conclusions about previously exposed vaccinees are limited because only six or seven AZD1222 recipients were SARS-CoV-2 seropositive at baseline. Reportedly, close to half of the unique spike-specific TCRs recognized epitopes lying outside the regions that are mutated in the B.1.351 and B.1.1.7 variants. Spike-specific TCR breadth and depth rose significantly after two AZD1222 doses compared with day 0 and with MenACWY recipients.

The label giving this sample's time point can be read as: about 28 days (+/-7) after the second vaccine dose. AZD1222 recipients with second doses at about 4 weeks or about 12 weeks were pooled, because spike-specific TCR depth and breadth did not differ between schedules. Samples from vaccinated people were obtained from the UK trials COV001 and COV002, which included a single-blind randomized controlled phase 2/3 trial of AZD1222 (ChAdOx1 nCoV-19) in healthy adults. For TCRbeta chain sequencing, PBMC samples were collected from trial participants at day 0 and at day 28 after the second dose. The rearrangement joined TRBV29-1 to TRBJ2-1; a weak D assignment points to TRBD1 (5 bases agree). Material: peripheral blood, obtained 28 days after the second AZD1222 dose. The source is an adult who received the AZD1222 COVID-19 vaccine. The DNA sequence is as follows: TGCAGCGTCCACTACCAGGGTATCGGGCGACCTGAGCAGTTCTTC. Its protein product is CSVHYQGIGRPEQFF.